These T cell receptor beta chains were read from a single sample in a study of cytomegalovirus exposure and HLA in healthy donors. The table came from immunoSEQ multiplex PCR; TCRdb's copy has only in-frame clones and leaves some out. Counted here are approximately 190,000 clones, roughly 73% occurring once; the ten biggest clones make up over 2%. Input material: PBMCs. Receptors were obtained from a woman in her twenties or thirties in good health and CMV-seropositive. Both conserved end residues are part of each CDR3. The D gene is left open where the match is weak. Size values are once, few and many counts, or a class for expanded clones, and some rows have none.

d_call: .; v_call: TRBV28; clone_size: once; j_call: TRBJ1-1; cdr3_aa: CASSFPDKEAFF; cdr3_nt: TGTGCCAGCAGTTTCCCGGACAAGGAAGCTTTCTTT
d_call: TRBD1; v_call: TRBV19; clone_size: .; j_call: TRBJ1-4; cdr3_aa: CASRRTGVGEKLFF; cdr3_nt: TGTGCCAGTAGAAGGACAGGGGTGGGTGAAAAACTGTTTTTT
d_call: .; v_call: TRBV29-1; clone_size: .; j_call: TRBJ1-5; cdr3_aa: CSVDEGGGPNQPQHF; cdr3_nt: TGCAGCGTTGATGAGGGCGGGGGCCCTAATCAGCCCCAGCATTTT
d_call: TRBD1; v_call: TRBV6-6; clone_size: .; j_call: TRBJ1-2; cdr3_aa: CASSPTQGNYGYTF; cdr3_nt: TGTGCCAGCAGTCCGACACAGGGGAACTATGGCTACACCTTC
d_call: .; v_call: TRBV5-5; clone_size: few; j_call: TRBJ1-1; cdr3_aa: CASSLRGVNTEAFF; cdr3_nt: TGTGCCAGCAGCTTGCGGGGGGTGAACACTGAAGCTTTCTTT
d_call: TRBD1; v_call: TRBV5-4; clone_size: .; j_call: TRBJ1-2; cdr3_aa: CASSSPGTGNPYGYTF; cdr3_nt: TGTGCCAGCAGCTCTCCCGGGACAGGGAACCCCTATGGCTACACCTTC
d_call: .; v_call: TRBV11-2; clone_size: .; j_call: TRBJ2-1; cdr3_aa: CASSPVRGRTQFF; cdr3_nt: TGTGCCAGCAGCCCAGTCAGGGGTAGGACGCAGTTCTTC
d_call: TRBD1; v_call: TRBV25-1; clone_size: .; j_call: TRBJ1-2; cdr3_aa: CASSGLSRDSYGYTF; cdr3_nt: TGTGCCAGCAGTGGACTGAGCCGGGACAGCTATGGCTACACCTTC
d_call: .; v_call: TRBV7-6; clone_size: once; j_call: TRBJ2-7; cdr3_aa: CASSLVGGPREQYF; cdr3_nt: TGTGCCAGCAGCTTAGTAGGCGGGCCCCGGGAGCAGTACTTC
d_call: .; v_call: TRBV5-1; clone_size: .; j_call: TRBJ2-7; cdr3_aa: CASSPGLSAYEQYF; cdr3_nt: TGCGCCAGCAGCCCCGGACTTTCCGCCTACGAGCAGTACTTC
d_call: TRBD2; v_call: TRBV28; clone_size: .; j_call: TRBJ2-3; cdr3_aa: CASSLGQGGDTQYF; cdr3_nt: TGTGCCAGCAGTTTAGGCCAGGGAGGGGATACGCAGTATTTT
d_call: TRBD1; v_call: TRBV18; clone_size: .; j_call: TRBJ1-5; cdr3_aa: CASSPQGANREPQHF; cdr3_nt: TGTGCCAGCTCACCACAGGGGGCGAATCGGGAGCCCCAGCATTTT
d_call: .; v_call: TRBV7-2; clone_size: .; j_call: TRBJ2-3; cdr3_aa: CASSLGGVGTDTQYF; cdr3_nt: TGTGCCAGCAGCTTAGGGGGCGTGGGCACAGATACGCAGTATTTT
d_call: TRBD2; v_call: TRBV11-2; clone_size: .; j_call: TRBJ2-3; cdr3_aa: CASSFPRTRTDTQYF; cdr3_nt: TGTGCCAGCAGCTTTCCTCGGACTAGGACAGATACGCAGTATTTT
d_call: TRBD1; v_call: TRBV27; clone_size: .; j_call: TRBJ1-2; cdr3_aa: CASSLMQGDGYTF; cdr3_nt: TGTGCCAGCAGTTTGATGCAGGGGGATGGCTACACCTTC
d_call: .; v_call: TRBV7-2; clone_size: .; j_call: TRBJ1-1; cdr3_aa: CASSSYRANTEAFF; cdr3_nt: TGTGCCAGCAGCTCATACAGGGCGAACACTGAAGCTTTCTTT
d_call: .; v_call: TRBV7-7; clone_size: .; j_call: TRBJ2-2; cdr3_aa: CASSPRAGANTGELFF; cdr3_nt: TGTGCTAGCAGCCCCCGGGCAGGGGCGAACACCGGGGAGCTGTTTTTT
d_call: TRBD1; v_call: TRBV5-1; clone_size: .; j_call: TRBJ2-3; cdr3_aa: CASSLVGTGVTDTQYF; cdr3_nt: TGCGCCAGCAGCCTCGTGGGGACAGGGGTCACAGATACGCAGTATTTT
d_call: TRBD2; v_call: TRBV19; clone_size: .; j_call: TRBJ2-2; cdr3_aa: CASSAGTSGYTGELFF; cdr3_nt: TGTGCCAGTAGTGCCGGGACTAGCGGGTACACCGGGGAGCTGTTTTTT
d_call: TRBD2; v_call: TRBV18; clone_size: .; j_call: TRBJ2-2; cdr3_aa: CASSPGLAVNTGELFF; cdr3_nt: TGTGCCAGCTCACCAGGGCTAGCGGTGAACACCGGGGAGCTGTTTTTT
d_call: TRBD2; v_call: TRBV7-2; clone_size: .; j_call: TRBJ2-7; cdr3_aa: CASSLGLAGGYEQYF; cdr3_nt: TGTGCCAGCAGCTTAGGACTAGCGGGAGGGTACGAGCAGTACTTC
d_call: TRBD2; v_call: TRBV11-2; clone_size: .; j_call: TRBJ2-3; cdr3_aa: CASSSLTSGDTQYF; cdr3_nt: TGTGCCAGCAGCTCCCTCACTAGCGGCGATACGCAGTATTTT
d_call: .; v_call: TRBV14; clone_size: .; j_call: TRBJ1-2; cdr3_aa: CASSQGVGAPNYGYTF; cdr3_nt: TGTGCCAGCAGCCAAGGAGTGGGGGCCCCTAACTATGGCTACACCTTC
d_call: .; v_call: TRBV18; clone_size: once; j_call: TRBJ1-4; cdr3_aa: CASSQGAGITTNEKLFF; cdr3_nt: TGTGCCAGCTCCCAAGGGGCAGGGATCACGACTAATGAAAAACTGTTTTTT
d_call: TRBD1; v_call: TRBV7-9; clone_size: .; j_call: TRBJ2-7; cdr3_aa: CASSSEVLGQRVYEQYF; cdr3_nt: TGTGCCAGCAGCTCAGAGGTACTGGGACAGAGAGTCTACGAGCAGTACTTC
d_call: .; v_call: TRBV27; clone_size: .; j_call: TRBJ1-6; cdr3_aa: CASSSPAGAPSPLHF; cdr3_nt: TGTGCCAGCAGTTCGCCCGCAGGGGCCCCTTCACCCCTCCACTTT